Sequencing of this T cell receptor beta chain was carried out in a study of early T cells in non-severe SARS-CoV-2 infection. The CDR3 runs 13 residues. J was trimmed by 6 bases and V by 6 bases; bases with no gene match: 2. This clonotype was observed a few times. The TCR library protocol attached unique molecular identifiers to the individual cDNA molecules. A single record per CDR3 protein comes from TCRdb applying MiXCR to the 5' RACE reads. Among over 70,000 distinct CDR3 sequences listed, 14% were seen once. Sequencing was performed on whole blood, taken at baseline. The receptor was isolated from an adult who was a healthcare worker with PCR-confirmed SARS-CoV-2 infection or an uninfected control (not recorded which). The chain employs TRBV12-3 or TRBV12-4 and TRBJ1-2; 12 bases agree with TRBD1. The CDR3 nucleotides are TGTGCCAGCAGGGGGACAGGGGGCGATGGCTACACCTTC. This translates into CASRGTGGDGYTF.